This is a list of T cell receptor beta chains from one sample in a study of cytomegalovirus exposure and HLA in healthy donors. Repertoires were generated with immunoSEQ multiplex PCR, while TCRdb's copy carries only in-frame clones and drops some. Its table records 100,000 to 150,000 clones. The sequencing sample was made of PBMCs. These receptors were taken from a woman between 40 and 50 years old in good health and CMV-seropositive. The CDR3 runs from the conserved cysteine through the conserved F or W. The D gene is left open where the match is weak. Size tells how often a clone was seen (once, few, many) or the class of an expanded clone, and some rows leave it out.

d_call: TRBD2; v_call: TRBV10-1; clone_size: .; j_call: TRBJ2-7; cdr3_nt: TGCGCCAGCAGTGAGTCCCGGACTAGCGGTTACGAGCAGTACTTC; cdr3_aa: CASSESRTSGYEQYF
d_call: .; v_call: TRBV7-2; clone_size: .; j_call: TRBJ1-2; cdr3_nt: TGTGCCAGCAGCGATGACAGGAGTAGAGCTAACTATGGCTACACCTTC; cdr3_aa: CASSDDRSRANYGYTF
d_call: .; v_call: TRBV6-5; clone_size: .; j_call: TRBJ2-7; cdr3_nt: TGTGCCAGCAGTTACTCGTCGGGGGATAGTTCCTACGAGCAGTACTTC; cdr3_aa: CASSYSSGDSSYEQYF
d_call: TRBD1; v_call: TRBV18; clone_size: .; j_call: TRBJ2-3; cdr3_nt: TGTGCCAGCGGAACCGGGACAGGGTCATCTTATACGCAGTATTTT; cdr3_aa: CASGTGTGSSYTQYF
d_call: TRBD2; v_call: TRBV15; clone_size: .; j_call: TRBJ2-2; cdr3_nt: TGTGCCACCACCCTAAGGCGGGAGCGCCCCGGGGAGCTGTTTTTT; cdr3_aa: CATTLRRERPGELFF
d_call: .; v_call: TRBV9; clone_size: .; j_call: TRBJ1-1; cdr3_nt: TGTGCCAGCAGCGGTACAGGTAAAGATACGACTGAAGCTTTCTTT; cdr3_aa: CASSGTGKDTTEAFF
d_call: TRBD1; v_call: TRBV10-2; clone_size: .; j_call: TRBJ2-5; cdr3_nt: TGCGCCAGCAGTGAGGGACAGGGGTTGGAGCAGTACTTC; cdr3_aa: CASSEGQGLEQYF
d_call: TRBD2; v_call: TRBV4-3; clone_size: large; j_call: TRBJ2-1; cdr3_nt: TGCGCCAGCAGCCAAGACGCGGGGGGCTCCTACAATGAGCAGTTCTTC; cdr3_aa: CASSQDAGGSYNEQFF
d_call: TRBD1; v_call: TRBV6-1; clone_size: .; j_call: TRBJ2-5; cdr3_nt: TGTGCCAGCAGCCTTGACAGGGTTTCAGAGACCCAGTACTTC; cdr3_aa: CASSLDRVSETQYF
d_call: .; v_call: TRBV2; clone_size: .; j_call: TRBJ2-1; cdr3_nt: TGTGCCAGCAGTGAAGGTAGGACAGAAATGAATGAGCAGTTCTTC; cdr3_aa: CASSEGRTEMNEQFF
d_call: TRBD2; v_call: TRBV28; clone_size: .; j_call: TRBJ2-7; cdr3_nt: TGTGCCAGCAGTTCCCTATTTCGTCTGACTAGCGGAAGCTCCTACGAGCAGTACTTC; cdr3_aa: CASSSLFRLTSGSSYEQYF
d_call: .; v_call: TRBV5-1; clone_size: .; j_call: TRBJ1-5; cdr3_nt: TGCGCCAGCAGCCCTTCAGACAGGTCTCAGCCCCAGCATTTT; cdr3_aa: CASSPSDRSQPQHF
d_call: TRBD1; v_call: TRBV10-3; clone_size: .; j_call: TRBJ2-7; cdr3_nt: TGTGCCATCAGTGAGTCCGGCCGGACAGGGAACTACGAGCAGTACTTC; cdr3_aa: CAISESGRTGNYEQYF
d_call: TRBD2; v_call: TRBV5-1; clone_size: .; j_call: TRBJ2-3; cdr3_nt: TGCGCCAGCAGCTTGGGAGCGGGAGGGGCTTCCCTCACAGATACGCAGTATTTT; cdr3_aa: CASSLGAGGASLTDTQYF
d_call: .; v_call: TRBV19; clone_size: .; j_call: TRBJ1-5; cdr3_nt: TGTGCCAGTAGTGTGGCCTCAGTCTCGCCCCAGCATTTT; cdr3_aa: CASSVASVSPQHF
d_call: TRBD2; v_call: TRBV9; clone_size: .; j_call: TRBJ2-1; cdr3_nt: TGTGCCAGCAGCGCGACTAGCGGATACAATGAGCAGTTCTTC; cdr3_aa: CASSATSGYNEQFF
d_call: .; v_call: TRBV25-1; clone_size: .; j_call: TRBJ1-3; cdr3_nt: TGTGCCAGCAGTAGGGGGACGTCGGACACCATATATTTT; cdr3_aa: CASSRGTSDTIYF
d_call: .; v_call: TRBV15; clone_size: .; j_call: TRBJ2-5; cdr3_nt: TGTGCCACCAGCAGAGACAGGGGAAGGATGGAGACCCAGTACTTC; cdr3_aa: CATSRDRGRMETQYF
d_call: .; v_call: TRBV27; clone_size: .; j_call: TRBJ1-5; cdr3_nt: TGTGCCAGCAGTCCAAGATGGGGGGATAGTCAGCCCCAGCATTTT; cdr3_aa: CASSPRWGDSQPQHF
d_call: TRBD2; v_call: TRBV7-2; clone_size: .; j_call: TRBJ2-5; cdr3_nt: TGTGCCAGCAGCCCCCGGACTAGCGGGGTACAGGAATGGGAGACCCAGTACTTC; cdr3_aa: CASSPRTSGVQEWETQYF
d_call: .; v_call: TRBV27; clone_size: .; j_call: TRBJ2-7; cdr3_nt: TGTGCCAGCAGTTTATTCGGGGGATGGGAGCAGTACTTC; cdr3_aa: CASSLFGGWEQYF
d_call: TRBD2; v_call: TRBV6-5; clone_size: .; j_call: TRBJ2-7; cdr3_nt: TGTGCCAGCAGTTACTCCGGGGCTAGCGGAAGTTACGAGCAGTACTTC; cdr3_aa: CASSYSGASGSYEQYF
d_call: TRBD2; v_call: TRBV5-8; clone_size: .; j_call: TRBJ2-7; cdr3_nt: TGTGCCAGCAGCTTGTGGGTCGCTAGCGGGAGCTCCTACGAGCAGTACTTC; cdr3_aa: CASSLWVASGSSYEQYF
d_call: .; v_call: TRBV4-1; clone_size: .; j_call: TRBJ2-1; cdr3_nt: TGCGCCAGCAGCCAAGAAGGTTTCGGGGTTGAGCAGTTCTTC; cdr3_aa: CASSQEGFGVEQFF
d_call: TRBD2; v_call: TRBV29-1; clone_size: .; j_call: TRBJ2-5; cdr3_nt: TGCAGCGGACTACTAGCGGGAGGGCAAGAGACCCAGTACTTC; cdr3_aa: CSGLLAGGQETQYF
d_call: .; v_call: TRBV6-5; clone_size: .; j_call: TRBJ1-4; cdr3_nt: TGTGCCAGCAGGCCAGGGCTGAATAATGAAAAACTGTTTTTT; cdr3_aa: CASRPGLNNEKLFF
d_call: TRBD2; v_call: TRBV5-4; clone_size: .; j_call: TRBJ2-2; cdr3_nt: TGTGCCAGCAGCTTGAGAAGCGGGAACCCTGGAGGGAAGGCCGGGGAGCTGTTTTTT; cdr3_aa: CASSLRSGNPGGKAGELFF
d_call: TRBD2; v_call: TRBV29-1; clone_size: .; j_call: TRBJ2-1; cdr3_nt: TGCAGCGTTGAAGAAACTAGCGGCAATGAGCAGTTCTTC; cdr3_aa: CSVEETSGNEQFF
d_call: .; v_call: TRBV5-6; clone_size: .; j_call: TRBJ2-5; cdr3_nt: TGTGCCAGCAGCATTTCGGCCGGCGGAGGAGAGACCCAGTACTTC; cdr3_aa: CASSISAGGGETQYF
d_call: .; v_call: TRBV7-2; clone_size: .; j_call: TRBJ1-3; cdr3_nt: TGTGCCAGCAGCTTAGATATTGGGGAGCTCTTTGGGGACACCATATATTTT; cdr3_aa: CASSLDIGELFGDTIYF
d_call: .; v_call: TRBV19; clone_size: .; j_call: TRBJ1-4; cdr3_nt: TGTGCCAGTAGTTCTCAGGCCCCGGGGGGTGAAAAACTGTTTTTT; cdr3_aa: CASSSQAPGGEKLFF
d_call: .; v_call: TRBV7-9; clone_size: .; j_call: TRBJ1-4; cdr3_nt: TGTGCCAGCAGCTTAGCGTACGGTGAAAAACTGTTTTTT; cdr3_aa: CASSLAYGEKLFF
d_call: TRBD1; v_call: TRBV7-8; clone_size: .; j_call: TRBJ1-2; cdr3_nt: TGTGCCAGCGGTCGGGGGACAGCTAACTATGGCTACACCTTC; cdr3_aa: CASGRGTANYGYTF
d_call: .; v_call: TRBV5-1; clone_size: .; j_call: TRBJ2-2; cdr3_nt: TGCGCCAGCAGCTCCCCGGGACACGGAGGCCCCGGGGAGCTGTTTTTT; cdr3_aa: CASSSPGHGGPGELFF
d_call: .; v_call: TRBV2; clone_size: .; j_call: TRBJ2-1; cdr3_nt: TGTGCCAGCAGTGAAGATTTGAGCACCAATGAGCAGTTCTTC; cdr3_aa: CASSEDLSTNEQFF
d_call: TRBD1; v_call: TRBV15; clone_size: .; j_call: TRBJ2-7; cdr3_nt: TGTGCCACCAGCAGAGATACAGGGGGCAACGAGCAGTACTTC; cdr3_aa: CATSRDTGGNEQYF
d_call: TRBD2; v_call: TRBV19; clone_size: .; j_call: TRBJ2-7; cdr3_nt: TGTGCCAGTAGTATCGGCGGGGGAGACTACGAGCAGTACTTC; cdr3_aa: CASSIGGGDYEQYF
d_call: TRBD2; v_call: TRBV6-5; clone_size: .; j_call: TRBJ2-2; cdr3_nt: TGTGCCACTACCAGCGGGGACACCGGGGAGCTGTTTTTT; cdr3_aa: CATTSGDTGELFF
d_call: TRBD2; v_call: TRBV28; clone_size: .; j_call: TRBJ2-7; cdr3_nt: TGTGCCAGCAGTTTACACGGGGCGGGAGGCCGGTCCTACGAGCAGTACTTC; cdr3_aa: CASSLHGAGGRSYEQYF
d_call: TRBD2; v_call: TRBV18; clone_size: .; j_call: TRBJ2-1; cdr3_nt: TGTGCCAGCTCCCTCAGGAGAATAGCGGGGGTTAATGAGCAGTTCTTC; cdr3_aa: CASSLRRIAGVNEQFF
d_call: TRBD2; v_call: TRBV11-2; clone_size: .; j_call: TRBJ2-3; cdr3_nt: TGTGCCAGCAGCTTATGGGGCGGGAGGGCCACAGATACGCAGTATTTT; cdr3_aa: CASSLWGGRATDTQYF
d_call: TRBD1; v_call: TRBV6-1; clone_size: .; j_call: TRBJ2-1; cdr3_nt: TGTGCCAGCAGTGCACAGGGGGTCTTCGTGTATGAGCAGTTCTTC; cdr3_aa: CASSAQGVFVYEQFF
d_call: .; v_call: TRBV28; clone_size: .; j_call: TRBJ1-3; cdr3_nt: TGTGCCAGCAGTTTAATAATCGAAGGGGGCTCTGGAAACACCATATATTTT; cdr3_aa: CASSLIIEGGSGNTIYF
d_call: TRBD1; v_call: TRBV9; clone_size: .; j_call: TRBJ1-4; cdr3_nt: TGTGCCAGCAGTCAGGGGGCGGCTAATGAAAAACTGTTTTTT; cdr3_aa: CASSQGAANEKLFF
d_call: TRBD1; v_call: TRBV7-9; clone_size: .; j_call: TRBJ2-1; cdr3_nt: TGTGCCAGCAGCTTCCAGGGGGCCAATGAGCAGTTCTTC; cdr3_aa: CASSFQGANEQFF
d_call: .; v_call: TRBV5-5; clone_size: .; j_call: TRBJ1-4; cdr3_nt: TGTGCCAGCAGCTTGTTTAGGCGGGATCCTAATGAAAAACTGTTTTTT; cdr3_aa: CASSLFRRDPNEKLFF
d_call: TRBD2; v_call: TRBV19; clone_size: .; j_call: TRBJ2-7; cdr3_nt: TGTGCCAGTAGTATAGCGTTGGGACTAGGCTACGAGCAGTACTTC; cdr3_aa: CASSIALGLGYEQYF
d_call: .; v_call: TRBV15; clone_size: .; j_call: TRBJ2-3; cdr3_nt: TGTGCCACCAGCAGAGACAGGGGTGGCCGCGCAGATACGCAGTATTTT; cdr3_aa: CATSRDRGGRADTQYF
d_call: TRBD1; v_call: TRBV5-1; clone_size: .; j_call: TRBJ2-5; cdr3_nt: TGCGCCAGCAGCTTAATGACAGGGGATGGGGAGACCCAGTACTTC; cdr3_aa: CASSLMTGDGETQYF
d_call: TRBD2; v_call: TRBV5-6; clone_size: .; j_call: TRBJ2-3; cdr3_nt: TGTGCCAGCAGCGGGACTAGCGGGAGGGTTAGCACAGATACGCAGTATTTT; cdr3_aa: CASSGTSGRVSTDTQYF
d_call: .; v_call: TRBV6-6; clone_size: .; j_call: TRBJ2-1; cdr3_nt: TGTGCCAGCAGTCCGTTCAATGAGCAGTTCTTC; cdr3_aa: CASSPFNEQFF